The 21 T cell receptor beta chains in this list originate from one sample, sequenced in a study of early T cells in non-severe SARS-CoV-2 infection. TCRdb re-derived calls from the 5' RACE reads in MiXCR, one entry per CDR3 protein. Among 50,000 to 70,000 distinct CDR3 sequences listed, 8.5% to 10% were seen once. Sequenced material: whole blood. Every receptor here comes from an adult who was a healthcare worker with PCR-confirmed SARS-CoV-2 infection or an uninfected control (not recorded which).

As to this clonotype: Since a far larger clone is one base different, this is likely a read error. The chain employs TRBV6-2 or TRBV6-3 and TRBJ2-7, with D unresolved. The CDR3 consists of 11 residues. CDR1 and CDR2 (germline): MNHEY, SVGEGT. CDR3 nucleotide sequence: TGTGCCAGCAGTGACTCCTACGAGCAGTACTTC. It encodes CASSDSYEQYF.

This clonotype occurred a few times. V usage is TRBV6-5 and J usage is TRBJ1-5; no firm D call. V was clipped by 7 bases and J by 7 bases, with 17 bases between them. The CDR3 is 14 residues long. CDR1 and CDR2 from the germline V gene are MNHEY and SVGAGI. The CDR3 bases are TGTGCCAGCATGATCGGACCGAATGGGCAGCCCCAGCATTTT. Its translation is CASMIGPNGQPQHF.

The V gene is TRBV19, the J gene TRBJ2-2, with D tentatively TRBD1 or TRBD2 (5 bases each). V dropped 4 bases and J dropped 4 bases, with 13 bases sitting between them. Germline CDR1 reads LNHDA; CDR2 reads SQIVND (reference sequence). The CDR3 consists of 15 residues. The CDR3 region has the DNA TGTGCCAGTAGTACCTCGGGGACCTTCACCGGGGAGCTGTTTTTT. It yields the protein CASSTSGTFTGELFF. The variable domain in full, with the rest retrieved from reference TRBV19 and TRBJ2-2, is DGGITQSPKYLFRKEGQNVTLSCEQNLNHDAMYWYRQDPGQGLRLIYYSQIVNDFQKGDIAEGYSVSREKKESFPLTVTSAQKNPTAFYLCASSTSGTFTGELFFGEGSRLTVL.

This clonotype has at least ten counts. This rearrangement joins TRBV5-1 to TRBJ2-5, with D maybe TRBD2 (6 bases). The germline V gene encodes CDR1 SGHRS and CDR2 YFSETQ. V lost 5 bases to trimming and J lost 5 bases, with 19 bases between them. The CDR3 length is 15 residues. CDR3 sequence (DNA): TGCGCCAGCAGTTCCGGGACCCCGGCGGGGGAGACCCAGTACTTC. Residues: CASSSGTPAGETQYF.

The rearrangement uses TRBV19 and TRBJ2-5; D may be TRBD1 or TRBD2 (5 bases each). Germline V CDR1 and CDR2: LNHDA, SQIVND (reference sequence). Trimming shortened V by 3 bases and J by 1 base, and 15 bases separated the two germline ends. The CDR3 has 16 residues. The CDR3 sequence is CASSIRSGRIQETQYF. The CDR3 DNA follows: TGTGCCAGTAGTATCCGCTCGGGGCGTATCCAAGAGACCCAGTACTTC.

This clonotype was counted at least ten times. This chain uses TRBV19 with TRBJ2-1, with a weak D call TRBD2 (10 bases). The germline V gene encodes CDR1 LNHDA and CDR2 SQIVND (reference sequence). V dropped 9 bases and J dropped 10 bases, with 28 bases sitting between them. CDR3 length: 16 residues. The CDR3 is CASHRGRLAGVKEQFF. CDR3 coding DNA: TGTGCCAGCCACAGGGGGCGTCTAGCGGGAGTTAAAGAGCAGTTCTTC. Filled out from reference TRBV19 and TRBJ2-1, the complete variable domain reads DGGITQSPKYLFRKEGQNVTLSCEQNLNHDAMYWYRQDPGQGLRLIYYSQIVNDFQKGDIAEGYSVSREKKESFPLTVTSAQKNPTAFYLCASHRGRLAGVKEQFFGPGTRLTVL.

Ten or more counts support this clonotype. The V and J genes are TRBV20-1 and TRBJ1-4; 8 positions match TRBD1. The CDR3 sequence is 13 residues long. Germline CDR1 and CDR2: DFQATT and SNEGSKA (reference sequence). V lost 6 bases, J lost 4 bases, and 4 bases stayed unmatched. CDR3 DNA sequence: TGCAGTGCGACCGGACAGGGTAATGAAAAACTGTTTTTT. Its translation: CSATGQGNEKLFF.

This clonotype was recorded a few times. The chain uses TRBV5-1 and TRBJ2-5, with D possibly being TRBD1 (6 bases). The CDR3 sequence is 12 residues long. The germline gives CDR1 SGHRS, CDR2 YFSETQ. V shed 4 bases and J shed 12 bases, with 16 bases lying between them. DNA for the CDR3: TGCGCCAGCAGCCAAGGACAGCCCCCGGAGTACTTC. Amino acid sequence: CASSQGQPPEYF.

Only a few counts were recorded for this clonotype. V gene TRBV18 combines with J gene TRBJ1-5, with D tentatively TRBD1 (6 bases). This CDR3 is 15 amino acids long. CDR1 and CDR2 (germline): KGHSH, LQKENI. The V end was cut by 2 bases, the J end by 6 bases, with 14 bases between. In DNA form, the CDR3 reads TGTGCCAGCTCACCATCGAGAGACAGGAGTCAGCCCCAGCATTTT. This sequence encodes CASSPSRDRSQPQHF.

J is TRBJ2-7 and V is TRBV6-2 or TRBV6-3; D remains unclear. V dropped 7 bases and J dropped 1 base, with 20 bases sitting between them. Germline CDR1 reads MNHEY; CDR2 reads SVGEGT. The CDR3 is 16 residues long. This CDR3 reads CASTPVLRYGSYEQYF. The CDR3 DNA reads as TGTGCCAGCACTCCCGTGTTGAGATATGGTTCCTACGAGCAGTACTTC.

J is TRBJ2-1 and V is TRBV30; D not certain. CDR1 is GTSNPN and CDR2 is SVGIG in the germline V gene (reference sequence). The CDR3 has 14 amino acids. The V end lost 1 base, the J end lost 0 bases, and 7 bases lay between the germline ends. The CDR3 DNA is TGTGCCTGGAGTGACCCTCACTCCTACAATGAGCAGTTCTTC. This translates into CAWSDPHSYNEQFF.

This clonotype was found many times. The rearrangement joins TRBV19 to TRBJ2-2, with TRBD1 matching over 9 bases. This CDR3 has 16 residues. V lost 5 bases and J lost 6; bases outside the gene matches: 10. Germline CDR1 and CDR2: LNHDA and SQIVND (reference sequence). CDR3 bases: TGTGCCAGTAGTCCCAGGGGGGACAGGGCCCCCGGGGAGCTGTTTTTT. It specifies CASSPRGDRAPGELFF.

This clonotype has ten or more counts. The genes are TRBV4-2 and TRBJ1-1, with D perhaps matching TRBD1 (6 bases). V lost 4 bases to trimming and J lost 4 bases, with 13 bases between them. Germline V CDR1 and CDR2: LGHNA, YNFKEQ. CDR3 length: 14 amino acids. The CDR3 spells CASSRDKFVTEAFF. CDR3 nucleotide sequence: TGTGCCAGCAGCCGGGACAAATTCGTCACTGAAGCTTTCTTT.

This clonotype was observed a few times. V gene TRBV21-1 combines with J gene TRBJ1-4. TRBV21-1 is a known pseudogene. The CDR3 has 13 residues. The CDR3 DNA sequence: TGTGCCAGCAGCAACACAAGTTTCGCAAAACTGTTTTTT. This sequence encodes CASSNTSFAKLFF.

This clonotype has a count of ten or more. The chain links TRBV29-1 to TRBJ2-7; 7 positions match TRBD1. V lost 6 bases and J lost 4; bases outside the gene matches: 12. Germline V gene lookup returns CDR1 SQVTM and CDR2 ANQGSEA. There are 14 residues in the CDR3. As DNA, the CDR3 is TGCAGCGTCCGCCCGACAGGGAGTATGTACGAGCAGTACTTC. It translates to CSVRPTGSMYEQYF.

This clonotype was seen a few times. The chain combines TRBV6-5 with TRBJ1-1; the D gene is possibly TRBD1 (5 bases). V was clipped by 5 bases and J by 0 bases, with 16 bases between them. This CDR3 contains 16 residues. Per germline, CDR1 MNHEY and CDR2 SVGAGI. The CDR3 is CASSREWGSVNTEAFF. The CDR3 bases are TGTGCCAGCAGTAGAGAATGGGGGTCCGTGAACACTGAAGCTTTCTTT.

The chain employs TRBV10-3 and TRBJ1-5; D is uncertain. Trimming stripped 0 bases from V and 4 bases from J, with 4 bases between. CDR1 is ENHRY, CDR2 SYGVKD, per germline. This CDR3 is 13 amino acids long. The CDR3 DNA is TGTGCCATCAGTGAGTCTGGAAATCAGCCCCAGCATTTT. Translating gives CAISESGNQPQHF.

This clonotype has at least ten counts. This chain links TRBV7-8 with TRBJ2-2; 7 nucleotides match TRBD1. V was pared by 4 bases and J by 0 bases, with 8 bases of the junction left unmatched. This CDR3 comprises 17 residues. From germline, CDR1 is SGHVS and CDR2 FQNEAQ. The CDR3 nucleotides are TGTGCCAGCAGCTCTAGAGGGGGCACATCGAACACCGGGGAGCTGTTTTTT. This sequence encodes CASSSRGGTSNTGELFF.

This clonotype was found many times. This chain connects TRBV9 to TRBJ1-5, with D hard to call. V lost 0 bases to trimming and J lost 6 bases, with 22 bases between them. Per germline, CDR1 SGDLS and CDR2 YYNGEE. The CDR3 has 18 residues. In nucleotides, the CDR3 is TGTGCCAGCAGCGTAGCCCCTAGGTACGCGGGGATGAGTCAGCCCCAGCATTTT. As protein: CASSVAPRYAGMSQPQHF.

The V gene is TRBV29-1, the J gene TRBJ1-1; D is unclear. V was cut by 4 bases and J by 8 bases, with 11 bases left in between. CDR1 is SQVTM, CDR2 ANQGSEA, per germline. The CDR3 spans 11 residues. The CDR3 sequence is CSVVPVYEAFF. The DNA for the CDR3 is TGCAGCGTTGTTCCGGTTTACGAAGCTTTCTTT.

The rearrangement joins TRBV9 to TRBJ1-6; D gene ambiguous. Germline V CDR1 and CDR2: SGDLS, YYNGEE. The CDR3 spans 15 residues. The V end lost 0 bases, the J end lost 7 bases, and 11 bases lay between the germline ends. Here the CDR3 reads CASSVDGRSNSPLHF. The DNA for the CDR3 is TGTGCCAGCAGCGTAGACGGCAGATCGAATTCACCCCTCCACTTT.